What follows are 12 T cell receptor beta chains derived from one specimen sequenced in a study of T-cell memory formation after mild COVID-19 listed by TCRdb under 2021. To prepare the library, 5' RACE was applied. Instrument used: Illumina NovaSeq 6000. The public sequencing data were trimmed at Q25 with fastp and processed into clonotypes with MiXCR by TCRdb, which kept only in-frame beta chains. All rows with the same CDR3 protein become a single entry with the most common DNA and genes. The sample yields a few hundred thousand distinct CDR3 sequences; about 16% were counted once. Under 25% of the sample rests with the top ten. The source material was PBMCs or a T cell subset sorted from them (not recorded which). The receptors derive from a man aged 18 to 35 who had mild COVID-19 (a few samples of this study predate the infection). The sample titles of this study are shuffled in the database, so cell type and time point are left out; the donor was told from shared clones.

The CDR3 spells CASSTTGKVGGEAFF. The CDR3 nucleotides read TGCGCCAGCAGCACGACAGGGAAGGTTGGAGGTGAAGCTTTCTTT. This rearrangement joins TRBV5-1 to TRBJ1-1; 7 bases match TRBD1. The CDR3 consists of 15 residues. V lost 4 bases to trimming and J lost 7 bases; unmatched junction nucleotides: 13. The germline CDR1 and CDR2 sequences are SGHRS and YFSETQ.

This clonotype was counted only a few times. V gene TRBV12-3 or TRBV12-4 combines with J gene TRBJ1-4, with D perhaps matching TRBD1 (5 bases). Trimming removed 5 bases from V and 0 bases from J, with 25 bases in between. The CDR3 runs to 20 residues. The CDR3 reads CASSRFGRGRSPSTNEKLFF. CDR3 in DNA: TGTGCCAGCAGTCGCTTTGGGCGGGGCCGATCCCCTTCAACTAATGAAAAACTGTTTTTT.

V is TRBV7-2 and J is TRBJ2-2, with no clear D. Trimming pared 10 bases from V and 5 bases from J, leaving 17 bases between. Germline CDR1 SGHTA, CDR2 FQGNSA. CDR3 length: 14 residues. The CDR3 here is CATSVGFRTGELFF. The CDR3 bases are TGTGCCACCTCTGTGGGGTTTAGGACCGGGGAGCTGTTTTTT.

The CDR3 here is CASSPRGPTNYGYTF. The CDR3 DNA follows: TGTGCCAGCAGCCCCAGGGGGCCAACTAACTATGGCTACACCTTC. The chain combines TRBV7-3 with TRBJ1-2; TRBD1 matches 8 bases. V gave up 5 bases and J gave up 0 bases; unmatched junction bases: 5. The CDR3 is 15 residues long. CDR1 and CDR2 (germline): SGHTA, FQGTGA.

This clonotype turned up a few times. The chain has TRBV12-3 or TRBV12-4 and TRBJ2-5, with no clear D. The CDR3 sequence is 16 residues long. Trimming removed 5 bases at V and 4 bases at J, with 20 bases between. The CDR3 here is CASSPPGPGTGETQYF. CDR3 nucleotide sequence: TGTGCCAGCAGTCCCCCCGGGCCTGGAACTGGAGAGACCCAGTACTTC.

This clonotype was detected a few times. J is TRBJ2-3 and V is TRBV7-2; the D gene could be TRBD1 or TRBD2 (5 bases each). The CDR3 is made up of 14 amino acids. Trimming removed 4 bases from V and 0 bases from J, with 8 bases in between. Germline V gene data show CDR1 as SGHTA and CDR2 as FQGNSA. CDR3 nucleotide sequence: TGTGCCAGCAGCTCGAGGGGAAGCACAGATACGCAGTATTTT. The encoded protein is CASSSRGSTDTQYF.

The V gene is TRBV18, the J gene TRBJ2-5; the match to TRBD1 covers 11 bases. Trimming cost V 3 bases and J 5 bases; bases outside gene matches: 2. The CDR3 is 14 amino acids. Per germline, CDR1 KGHSH and CDR2 LQKENI. As DNA, the CDR3 is TGTGCCAGCTCACCGGACAGGGGGCTGGAGACCCAGTACTTC. Amino acid sequence: CASSPDRGLETQYF.

This chain uses TRBV6-4 with TRBJ2-3; D may be TRBD2 (6 bases). Trimming cost V 6 bases and J 4 bases, with 20 bases left between them. Germline assignment: CDR1 MRHNA and CDR2 SNTAGT. This CDR3 spans 16 amino acids. CDR3 in DNA: TGTGCCAGCAGCCGGGACTCCCGGAGTGGGGCAGATACGCAGTATTTT. It translates to CASSRDSRSGADTQYF.

The chain uses TRBV7-9 and TRBJ2-1, with D possibly matching TRBD2 (6 bases). CDR1 and CDR2 (germline): SEHNR, FQNEAQ (reference sequence). CDR3 length: 15 amino acids. Trimming left V 0 bases short and J 5 bases short, with 11 bases between. The CDR3 here is CASSLAHGGDNEQFF. The CDR3 DNA reads as TGTGCCAGCAGCTTAGCGCACGGGGGTGACAATGAGCAGTTCTTC.

There are a few counts of this clonotype. The V and J genes are TRBV7-9 and TRBJ1-1, with D tentatively TRBD1 (6 bases). The V end lost 5 bases, the J end lost 3 bases, and 19 bases lay between the germline ends. The CDR3 spans 16 residues. CDR1 and CDR2 from the germline V gene are SEHNR and FQNEAQ (reference sequence). CDR3 sequence (DNA): TGTGCCAGCAGCCCGACAGGCTCAGCGGCGGACACTGAAGCTTTCTTT. It specifies CASSPTGSAADTEAFF.

V and J are TRBV12-3 or TRBV12-4 and TRBJ2-1; 10 bases are shared with TRBD2. Trimming at V came to 6 bases and at J to 9 bases, leaving 11 bases not matched to a gene. This CDR3 is 15 amino acids long. For the CDR3, the DNA is TGTGCCAGCAGGGGCAGCGGGGGGGCCTTGGGTGAGCAGTTCTTC. Translating it yields CASRGSGGALGEQFF.

The chain carries TRBV20-1 and TRBJ2-1; 9 nucleotides align to TRBD2. Germline loops: CDR1 DFQATT, CDR2 SNEGSKA (reference sequence). The J segment lost 5 bases and the V segment lost 0 bases, leaving 8 bases of the junction unmatched. The CDR3 is made up of 16 amino acids. The CDR3 nucleotides read TGCAGTGCTAGAGAAGGCGGGGGGGTTCAAAACAATGAGCAGTTCTTC. Translation: CSAREGGGVQNNEQFF.